This passage covers 14 T cell receptor beta chains from one sample sequenced in a study of neurological immune-mediated disorders. TCRdb itself ran the 5' RACE reads through MiXCR, one entry per CDR3 protein. The sample lists tens of thousands of distinct CDR3 sequences, approximately 3.5% occurring once. The sample comprised PBMCs. These TCRs come from a woman between 50 and 59 years old with multiple sclerosis.

In its sample, this clonotype was seen many times. The junction shows a germline mismatch at one end, possibly a read error. J is TRBJ1-4 and V is TRBV12-3 or TRBV12-4; D is ambiguous. The CDR3 runs 12 residues. CDR3 bases: TGTGCCAGCAGTTTGGTGGACGCGAAACGGTTTTTT. Translating gives CASSLVDAKRFF.

This clonotype was recorded at least ten times. V usage is TRBV29-1 and J usage is TRBJ2-4; D may correspond to TRBD1 or TRBD2 (5 bases each). CDR1 SQVTM and CDR2 ANQGSEA come from the germline V gene. This CDR3 spans 12 amino acids. The CDR3 DNA follows: TGCAGTGTATGGGGGAGCAAAAACATTCAGTACTTC. Its protein product is CSVWGSKNIQYF.

This clonotype was observed a handful of times. This may stem from a read error, because a much larger clone lies one nucleotide away. This sequence joins TRBV6-5 and TRBJ1-2; possible D gene TRBD1, 5 bases. The CDR3 length is 16 residues. Germline lookup yields CDR1 MNHEY and CDR2 SVGAGI. The V end was cut by 2 bases, the J end by 2 bases, with 15 bases between. The CDR3 coding sequence is TGTGCCAGCAGTTACCGGGACTTAAGGAAAAACTATGGCTACACCTTC. It translates to CASSYRDLRKNYGYTF.

Ten or more counts support this clonotype. This chain connects TRBV20-1 to TRBJ2-3; perhaps TRBD2 as D (5 bases). CDR3 length: 14 amino acids. Trimming removed 7 bases at V and 0 bases at J, with 14 bases between. Germline V gene data show CDR1 as DFQATT and CDR2 as SNEGSKA (reference sequence). The CDR3 coding sequence is TGCAGTGGTATCCCTAGCTCTAGCACAGATACGCAGTATTTT. Translated: CSGIPSSSTDTQYF.

This clonotype showed up many times. This chain connects TRBV5-1 to TRBJ2-5; D uncertain. V lost 3 bases and J 5 bases, leaving 8 bases between the germline ends. This CDR3 contains 12 residues. CDR1 is SGHRS, CDR2 YFSETQ, per germline. Here the CDR3 reads CASSSDGETQYF. The CDR3 DNA reads TGCGCCAGCAGCTCCGACGGGGAGACCCAGTACTTC.

This clonotype has a handful of counts. The CDR3 reads CSSSARTGQGPGTTDTQYF. The CDR3 bases are TGCAGTTCAAGTGCTCGGACGGGACAGGGTCCCGGGACTACAGATACGCAGTATTTT. This chain joins TRBV20-1 and TRBJ2-3, with 9 bases that match TRBD1. V trimming: 8 bases; J trimming: 3 bases; junction bases outside the gene matches: 24. Germline V gene data show CDR1 as DFQATT and CDR2 as SNEGSKA (reference sequence). The CDR3 is 19 amino acids.

This clonotype has a count of ten or more. The chain is built from TRBV5-1 and TRBJ2-1; no firm D call. CDR1 and CDR2 (germline): SGHRS, YFSETQ. CDR3 length: 15 amino acids. V lost 0 bases to trimming and J lost 5 bases, with 12 bases between them. The CDR3 DNA is TGCGCCAGCAGCTTGGTAATCTACACAGACAATGAGCAGTTCTTC. Translated, it gives CASSLVIYTDNEQFF.

This clonotype was seen at least ten times. This chain links TRBV7-2 with TRBJ2-3, with 9 bases lining up with TRBD2. Germline V CDR1 and CDR2: SGHTA, FQGNSA. The CDR3 runs to 16 residues. V trimming: 2 bases; J trimming: 2 bases; junction bases outside the gene matches: 5. CDR3: CASSLLGGGATDTQYF. The CDR3 coding sequence is TGTGCCAGCAGCTTATTGGGCGGGGGGGCCACAGATACGCAGTATTTT.

This clonotype was found many times. The J gene is TRBJ2-5, the V gene TRBV5-1; unclear D gene. V lost 4 bases and J lost 5, with 6 bases in between. The CDR3 contains 11 residues. The germline V gene encodes CDR1 SGHRS and CDR2 YFSETQ. The chain's CDR3 is CASSTGETQYF. The CDR3 DNA reads as TGCGCCAGCAGCACCGGGGAGACCCAGTACTTC.

Many counts were recorded for this clonotype. The genes are TRBV7-6 and TRBJ1-2; 9 nucleotides line up with TRBD1. J gave up 2 bases and V 1 base, and 5 bases lay outside the gene matches. This CDR3 has 16 residues. Germline V gene sequence: CDR1 SGHVS, CDR2 FNYEAQ. This CDR3 is CASSLGTGTGNYGYTF. The CDR3 DNA reads as TGTGCCAGCAGCTTAGGCACCGGGACAGGGAACTATGGCTACACCTTC. Filled out from reference TRBV7-6 and TRBJ1-2, the complete variable domain reads GAGVSQSPRYKVTKRGQDVALRCDPISGHVSLYWYRQALGQGPEFLTYFNYEAQQDKSGLPNDRFSAERPEGSISTLTIQRTEQRDSAMYRCASSLGTGTGNYGYTFGSGTRLTVV.

Ten or more counts support this clonotype. This sequence joins TRBV5-1 and TRBJ1-1; D remains ambiguous. The V end lost 7 bases, the J end lost 4 bases, and 14 bases lay between the germline ends. There are 13 residues in the CDR3. Germline V gene lookup returns CDR1 SGHRS and CDR2 YFSETQ. Here the CDR3 DNA reads TGCGCCAGCGGCGAGGGTGGTGGCACTGAAGCTTTCTTT. Amino acid sequence: CASGEGGGTEAFF.

This clonotype was observed many times. The chain couples TRBV4-1 to TRBJ1-1; no clear D. V lost 3 bases and J lost 2, with 7 bases in between. This CDR3 has 13 amino acids. Per germline, CDR1 MGHRA and CDR2 YSYEKL. The CDR3 DNA reads TGCGCCAGCAGCCATATGACTAACACTGAAGCTTTCTTT. Residues: CASSHMTNTEAFF.

This clonotype has just a few counts. The CDR3 loop reads CASSQAPRDMALYQETQYF. CDR3 coding DNA: TGCGCCAGCAGCCAAGCTCCGAGGGACATGGCCCTTTACCAAGAGACCCAGTACTTC. This chain uses TRBV4-3 with TRBJ2-5, with D maybe TRBD1 (6 bases). This CDR3 comprises 19 residues. Looked up from germline, CDR1 is LGHNA and CDR2 is YSLEER. V was clipped by 1 base and J by 0 bases, with 21 bases between them.

This clonotype was seen a handful of times. A clone one base away is much larger, so this may be a read error. The rearrangement uses TRBV12-3 or TRBV12-4 and TRBJ1-4, with D hard to call. This CDR3 has 12 residues. CDR3 coding DNA: TGTGACAGCAACGACGCTAATGAAAAACTGTTTTTT. Protein product: CDSNDANEKLFF.